The T cell receptor (beta chain) described here comes from a study of blood T cell repertoires in COVID-19. Study overall: Acute and convalescent COVID-19 specimens originated in the United States, Italy and Spain. T cells, B-cell-depleted T cells, or PBMCs provided the cDNA or gDNA that served as material.

This clone was observed once. CDR1 is SNHLY, CDR2 FYNNEI, per germline. The CDR3 is 13 residues long. V was trimmed by 2 bases and J by 7 bases, leaving 11 bases between them. Cohort assignment relied on participant-reported clinical history. Study processing details: Reference gene primer amplification gave estimated nucleated cell counts. The repertoire was sequenced with immunoSEQ multiplex PCR; TCRdb's copy has only in-frame clones and lacks some. From that table come the V and J calls and clone size; the DNA was used to work out D and trimming. The sample shows roughly 130,000 clones, roughly 80% of them seen only once.

J is TRBJ1-2 and V is TRBV2, with a weak D call TRBD1 (6 bases). The sample comprised PBMCs or T cells enriched from blood (not recorded which). The origin of this receptor is a man aged 45-65 years who had recovered from COVID-19. CDR3 DNA sequence: TGTGCCAGCAGTGAACAGGGGCCAACTGGCTACACCTTC. Its translation is CASSEQGPTGYTF.